One and the same sample provided the 32 T cell receptor beta chains below, sequenced in a study of OX40 agonist ivuxolimab in advanced cancers. Clones were sequenced by immunoSEQ multiplex PCR, and TCRdb holds only the in-frame ones, with some missing. Counted here are about 72,000 clones, approximately 89% occurring once; the ten biggest clones make up over 2.5%. The sequencing here drew on CD4+ or CD8+ T cells sorted from blood, taken in a trial of the OX40 agonist ivuxolimab. Receptors were obtained from an adult with an advanced solid tumor such as melanoma, head and neck, liver or kidney cancer.

The rearrangement joins TRBV5-1 to TRBJ1-2, with D perhaps matching TRBD1 (5 bases). The V end was cut by 3 bases, the J end by 4 bases, with 13 bases between. The germline V gene has CDR1 SGHRS and CDR2 YFSETQ. The CDR3 runs to 14 residues. CDR3 nucleotides: TGCGCCAGCAGCTCCTATGGAGGGGCCTATGGCTACACCTTC. Translating gives CASSSYGGAYGYTF.

This chain joins TRBV10-1 and TRBJ1-1; no definite D call. The germline CDR1 and CDR2 sequences are WNHNN and SYGVQD (reference sequence). Trimming pared 4 bases from V and 4 bases from J, leaving 10 bases between. This CDR3 has 13 residues. This CDR3 reads CASSATSGTEAFF. Here the CDR3 DNA reads TGCGCCAGCAGTGCCACCTCTGGCACTGAAGCTTTCTTT.

The count of this clone is one. The J gene is TRBJ1-4, the V gene TRBV5-6; D may be TRBD1 (6 bases). Germline-derived CDR1 and CDR2 are SGHDT and YYEEEE. This CDR3 is 14 amino acids long. Trimming took 3 bases from V and 8 from J, leaving 14 bases between them. CDR3 DNA sequence: TGTGCCAGCAGCTCCCTCAGGGGCGAGGAAAAACTGTTTTTT. Encoded protein: CASSSLRGEEKLFF.

The chain has TRBV5-1 and TRBJ1-3, with unresolved D. The CDR3 consists of 12 residues. The germline V gene has CDR1 SGHRS and CDR2 YFSETQ. V lost 2 bases to trimming and J lost 4 bases, with 4 bases between them. The CDR3 region has the DNA TGCGCCAGCAGCTTAACCGGAAACACCATATATTTT. Residues: CASSLTGNTIYF.

V gene TRBV4-2 combines with J gene TRBJ2-3; TRBD2 aligns across 8 bases. V gave up 3 bases and J gave up 4 bases; unmatched junction bases: 9. Germline CDR1 and CDR2: LGHNA and YNFKEQ. The CDR3 consists of 16 residues. The chain's CDR3 is CASSQASGTSADTQYF. The CDR3, as DNA: TGTGCCAGCAGCCAGGCATCCGGGACTAGTGCAGATACGCAGTATTTT.

V is TRBV18 and J is TRBJ1-3; 8 bases match TRBD1. Trimming at V came to 3 bases and at J to 3 bases, leaving 4 bases not matched to a gene. Germline values: CDR1 KGHSH, CDR2 LQKENI. The CDR3 covers 15 residues. The CDR3 nucleotides are TGTGCCAGCTCACCCGACAGGGGCTATGGAAACACCATATATTTT. Its translation is CASSPDRGYGNTIYF.

In this sample, this clone turned up a few times. The chain uses TRBV7-9 and TRBJ1-1; the D is unclear. Germline loops: CDR1 SEHNR, CDR2 FQNEAQ (reference sequence). Between the trimmed V and J ends, which lost 1 base and 6 bases, there was a span of 9 bases. The CDR3 runs to 13 residues. The CDR3 DNA reads TGTGCCAGCAGCTTAGTCGGTAGGCCTGAAGCTTTCTTT. This gives the protein CASSLVGRPEAFF. The full variable domain, completed using reference TRBV7-9 and TRBJ1-1, is DTGVSQNPRHKITKRGQNVTFRCDPISEHNRLYWYRQTLGQGPEFLTYFQNEAQLEKSRLLSDRFSAERPKGSFSTLEIQRTEQGDSAMYLCASSLVGRPEAFFGQGTRLTVV.

This chain connects TRBV28 to TRBJ2-7; the match to TRBD2 covers 7 bases. J was trimmed by 2 bases and V by 5 bases; bases with no gene match: 3. CDR1 is MDHEN, CDR2 SYDVKM, per germline. This CDR3 has 13 amino acids. The CDR3 loop reads CASSAGVPYEQYF. The CDR3 region has the DNA TGTGCCAGCAGTGCGGGAGTCCCCTACGAGCAGTACTTC.

The chain couples TRBV5-1 to TRBJ2-1; perhaps TRBD2 as D (5 bases). Germline V CDR1 and CDR2: SGHRS, YFSETQ. V shed 4 bases and J shed 2 bases, with 16 bases lying between them. The CDR3 runs to 16 residues. The CDR3: CASSTGSSRPYNEQFF. The DNA for the CDR3 is TGCGCCAGCAGCACCGGGTCTAGCCGACCCTACAATGAGCAGTTCTTC.

This rearrangement joins TRBV28 to TRBJ1-2; D is possibly TRBD1 (5 bases). This CDR3 spans 15 amino acids. The germline V gene has CDR1 MDHEN and CDR2 SYDVKM. With 1 base removed from V and 8 bases from J, the gap between germline ends came to 17 bases. The CDR3 DNA follows: TGTGCCAGCAGTTTATTCTCAGGGACGGAAGGAGGCTACACCTTC. As protein: CASSLFSGTEGGYTF.

The J gene is TRBJ1-2, the V gene TRBV14, with D uncertain. The CDR3 is 13 amino acids. V was trimmed by 1 base and J by 5 bases, leaving 8 bases between them. Germline V gene data show CDR1 as SGHDN and CDR2 as FVKESK. CDR3 nucleotide sequence: TGTGCCAGCAGCCAAGGTCAGCCGTATGGCTACACCTTC. Translating it yields CASSQGQPYGYTF.

V and J are TRBV5-1 and TRBJ1-2, with 9 nucleotides matching TRBD1. Trimming at V came to 3 bases and at J to 7 bases, leaving 13 bases not matched to a gene. This CDR3 region has 16 residues. Per the germline V gene, CDR1 is SGHRS and CDR2 is YFSETQ. The CDR3 region is CASSSQLTGGLGGYTF. CDR3 DNA: TGCGCCAGCAGCTCCCAACTGACAGGGGGATTAGGTGGCTACACCTTC. The whole variable domain, filled in from reference TRBV5-1 and TRBJ1-2, reads KAGVTQTPRYLIKTRGQQVTLSCSPISGHRSVSWYQQTPGQGLQFLFEYFSETQRNKGNFPGRFSGRQFSNSRSEMNVSTLELGDSALYLCASSSQLTGGLGGYTFGSGTRLTVV.

The chain is built from TRBV11-3 and TRBJ2-1, with D perhaps matching TRBD2 (6 bases). Trimming left V 1 base short and J 8 bases short, with 12 bases between. CDR1 and CDR2 from the germline V gene are SGHNT and YENEEA. This CDR3 comprises 14 residues. CDR3 DNA sequence: TGTGCCAGCAGCTTAGGGGGGGATGTGGATGAGCAGTTCTTC. This translates into CASSLGGDVDEQFF.

The rearrangement links TRBV4-2 to TRBJ1-6; D is unresolved. The germline gives CDR1 LGHNA, CDR2 YNFKEQ. Trimming removed 0 bases from V and 10 bases from J, with 10 bases in between. The CDR3 is 14 amino acids. CDR3 DNA: TGTGCCAGCAGCCAAGAAAGGGTAGTCTCACCCCTCCACTTT. It is translated as CASSQERVVSPLHF.

The chain is built from TRBV7-2 and TRBJ2-5; maybe TRBD2 (5 bases). V gave up 4 bases and J gave up 2 bases, with 14 bases separating them. The germline gives CDR1 SGHTA, CDR2 FQGNSA. The CDR3 totals 15 residues. CDR3 region: CASSSFSGLQETQYF. As DNA, the CDR3 is TGTGCCAGCAGCTCATTTTCCGGACTTCAAGAGACCCAGTACTTC.

V usage is TRBV7-8 and J usage is TRBJ2-1, with 9 bases fitting TRBD2. The germline V gene has CDR1 SGHVS and CDR2 FQNEAQ. Germline trimming cut 4 bases from V and 8 bases from J; bases unmatched to any gene: 12. The CDR3 is 16 amino acids. This chain's CDR3 is CASSSRAQRGAYEQFF. For the CDR3, the DNA is TGTGCCAGCAGCTCTAGGGCCCAGCGGGGGGCTTATGAGCAGTTCTTC.

V and J are TRBV28 and TRBJ2-5, with D possibly TRBD2 on 6 matching bases. Germline CDR1 is MDHEN and CDR2 is SYDVKM. Trimming took 7 bases from V and 5 from J, leaving 14 bases between them. The CDR3 runs 13 residues. The CDR3 sequence is CASNTGTRETQYF. CDR3 sequence (DNA): TGTGCCAGCAATACCGGGACTCGGGAGACCCAGTACTTC. Complete variable domain (other parts from reference TRBV28 and TRBJ2-5): DVKVTQSSRYLVKRTGEKVFLECVQDMDHENMFWYRQDPGLGLRLIYFSYDVKMKEKGDIPEGYSVSREKKERFSLILESASTNQTSMYLCASNTGTRETQYFGPGTRLLVL.

The J gene is TRBJ1-5, the V gene TRBV7-2; D is ambiguous. CDR1 SGHTA and CDR2 FQGNSA come from the germline V gene. The CDR3 contains 15 residues. V lost 1 base, J lost 0 bases, and 7 bases lay in between. In DNA, the CDR3 is TGTGCCAGCAGCTTAGTACGAAATAGCAATCAGCCCCAGCATTTT. The encoded protein is CASSLVRNSNQPQHF.

Comments on this clone: This specimen includes other DNA sequences encoding the same CDR3. The chain recombines TRBV6-1 with TRBJ2-3; 9 positions agree with TRBD1. The J segment lost 3 bases and the V segment lost 11 bases, leaving 3 bases of the junction unmatched. From germline, CDR1 is MNHNS and CDR2 SASEGT. This CDR3 contains 12 residues. CDR3 region: CAGGQGTDTQYF. As DNA, the CDR3 is TGTGCCGGCGGACAGGGGACAGATACGCAGTATTTT.

The gene calls are TRBV29-1 and TRBJ2-5; 12 bases align to TRBD2. J was trimmed by 5 bases and V by 6 bases; bases with no gene match: 13. CDR1 SQVTM and CDR2 ANQGSEA come from the germline V gene. The CDR3 contains 16 residues. The DNA for the CDR3 is TGCAGCGTACGATACGCGACTAGCGGGGGTTTGGAGACCCAGTACTTC. Protein: CSVRYATSGGLETQYF.

The gene calls are TRBV7-2 and TRBJ2-7, with D possibly matching TRBD2 (6 bases). The CDR3 runs to 14 residues. The V end lost 5 bases, the J end lost 2 bases, and 13 bases lay between the germline ends. Germline CDR1 and CDR2: SGHTA and FQGNSA. CDR3 sequence (DNA): TGTGCCAGCAGCCTCTACGGGGGAACCTACGAGCAGTACTTC. Its translation: CASSLYGGTYEQYF.

The J gene is TRBJ2-5, the V gene TRBV13; D is undetermined. The CDR3 length is 14 residues. V shed 0 bases and J shed 7 bases, with 12 bases lying between them. Germline CDR1 is PRHDT and CDR2 is FYEKMQ (reference sequence). CDR3 bases: TGTGCCAGCAGCTTAGGGGCGGCTCAGGCGACCCAGTACTTC. Translating gives CASSLGAAQATQYF. The variable domain in full, with the rest retrieved from reference TRBV13 and TRBJ2-5, is AAGVIQSPRHLIKEKRETATLKCYPIPRHDTVYWYQQGPGQDPQFLISFYEKMQSDKGSIPDRFSAQQFSDYHSELNMSSLELGDSALYFCASSLGAAQATQYFGPGTRLLVL.

Concerning this clone: The same CDR3 is also encoded by other DNA sequences in this sample. J is TRBJ1-1 and V is TRBV5-1; D gene unclear. This CDR3 is built from 14 residues. The V end lost 1 base, the J end lost 1 base, and 8 bases lay between the germline ends. The germline V gene encodes CDR1 SGHRS and CDR2 YFSETQ. The CDR3 DNA is TGCGCCAGCAGCTTGTCGGGCACGAACACTGAAGCTTTCTTT. As protein: CASSLSGTNTEAFF.

Turning to this clone: The sample has other DNA sequences that encode this CDR3 too. V gene TRBV27 combines with J gene TRBJ2-7, with D possibly called TRBD1 or TRBD2 (6 bases each). The V gene lost 1 base and the J gene lost 1 base, with 11 bases spanning the gap. The CDR3 totals 15 residues. Per the germline V gene, CDR1 is MNHEY and CDR2 is SMNVEV (reference sequence). The CDR3 spells CASSLLPGASYEQYF. The CDR3 DNA is TGTGCCAGCAGTTTATTGCCGGGGGCTTCCTACGAGCAGTACTTC.

This clone was picked up one time. The chain has TRBV5-4 and TRBJ1-3; 7 nucleotides agree with TRBD1. In germline, CDR1 is SGHNT, CDR2 YYREEE (reference sequence). CDR3 length: 14 residues. J gave up 0 bases and V 8 bases, and 5 bases lay outside the gene matches. DNA of the CDR3: TGTGCCAGTTCGGACAGGCTCTCTGGAAACACCATATATTTT. It encodes CASSDRLSGNTIYF. Drawing the rest from reference TRBV5-4 and TRBJ1-3, the complete variable domain is ETGVTQSPTHLIKTRGQQVTLRCSSQSGHNTVSWYQQALGQGPQFIFQYYREEENGRGNFPPRFSGLQFPNYSSELNVNALELDDSALYLCASSDRLSGNTIYFGEGSWLTVV.

This chain connects TRBV5-1 to TRBJ2-3; TRBD2 aligns across 16 bases. The CDR3 runs to 19 residues. Germline V gives CDR1 SGHRS, CDR2 YFSETQ. The V and J ends lost 4 bases and 4 bases, in that order; junction bases with no gene match: 12. The CDR3 loop reads CASSHGTSGGASAADTQYF. CDR3 in DNA: TGCGCCAGCAGCCATGGGACTAGCGGGGGGGCCTCTGCGGCAGATACGCAGTATTTT. The whole variable domain, filled in from reference TRBV5-1 and TRBJ2-3, reads KAGVTQTPRYLIKTRGQQVTLSCSPISGHRSVSWYQQTPGQGLQFLFEYFSETQRNKGNFPGRFSGRQFSNSRSEMNVSTLELGDSALYLCASSHGTSGGASAADTQYFGPGTRLTVL.

This rearrangement joins TRBV21-1 to TRBJ2-1; the D call in the table, TRBD1, was not verified against the DNA. TRBV21-1 constitutes a pseudogene. The CDR3 length is 11 residues. The CDR3 DNA reads TGTGCCAGCAGCAAAAGGGGGATTTCGTTCTTC. This translates into CASSKRGISFF.

The chain joins TRBV6-4 to TRBJ2-1, with 9 nucleotides matching TRBD2. Looked up from germline, CDR1 is MRHNA and CDR2 is SNTAGT. V was clipped by 5 bases and J by 10 bases; unmatched bases: 9. CDR3 size: 14 residues. The CDR3 sequence: CASSQELAGREQFF. The CDR3 coding sequence is TGTGCCAGCAGTCAAGAACTAGCGGGCCGCGAGCAGTTCTTC.

This chain connects TRBV6-1 to TRBJ1-5, with D perhaps matching TRBD1 (5 bases). This CDR3 spans 13 amino acids. The V gene lost 1 base and the J gene lost 9 bases, with 10 bases spanning the gap. From germline, CDR1 is MNHNS and CDR2 SASEGT. This chain's CDR3 is CASSEEGLGPQHF. The CDR3 nucleotides are TGTGCCAGCAGTGAAGAGGGGTTAGGGCCCCAGCATTTT.

Comments on this clone: The junction differs from germline at one of its ends, possibly a read error. This sequence joins TRBV5-3 and TRBJ2-7; no definite D call. TRBV5-3 is designated an ORF whose function remains uncertain. The CDR3 extends over 14 amino acids. The CDR3 sequence is CASSLVGVTYEQYF. The DNA for the CDR3 is TGTGCCAGCAGCTTGGTAGGCGTCACCTACGAGCAGTACTTC.

The chain employs TRBV5-1 and TRBJ2-3; no definite D call. CDR3 length: 13 residues. Between the trimmed V and J ends, which lost 4 bases and 6 bases, there was a span of 12 bases. CDR1 is SGHRS and CDR2 is YFSETQ in the germline V gene. CDR3 region: CASSVIPRDTQYF. CDR3 nucleotide sequence: TGCGCCAGCAGCGTCATACCGCGGGATACGCAGTATTTT.

This rearrangement joins TRBV5-6 to TRBJ1-5; D gene uncertain. CDR3 size: 16 residues. Germline V gene sequence: CDR1 SGHDT, CDR2 YYEEEE. With 0 bases removed from V and 6 bases from J, the gap between germline ends came to 16 bases. CDR3 amino acids: CASSLGDIPAIQPQHF. CDR3 DNA: TGTGCCAGCAGCTTGGGGGATATTCCAGCAATTCAGCCCCAGCATTTT.